These T cell receptor beta chains were read from a single sample in a study of T cell responses to AZD1222 COVID-19 vaccine. TCRdb keeps only in-frame clones here, not all; method: immunoSEQ multiplex PCR. The profile shows 150,000 or so clones, 90% to 95% of them singletons. This material consisted of peripheral blood, taken on day 0 of AZD1222 vaccination. These receptors were taken from an adult in good health. Both conserved end residues are part of each CDR3. D genes are given only for firm matches. The listing skips clone size in some rows; elsewhere it reads once, few, many or a size class.

abundance	j_gene	v_gene	d_gene	CDR3aa	CDR3nt
.	TRBJ1-1	TRBV4-1	.	CASSHEVVGEAFF	TGCGCCAGCAGCCATGAAGTAGTAGGTGAAGCTTTCTTT
.	TRBJ1-1	TRBV3-1/TRBV3-2	.	CASSQEALANTEAFF	TGTGCCAGCAGCCAGGAGGCTTTGGCCAACACTGAAGCTTTCTTT
.	TRBJ2-7	TRBV10-2	TRBD2	CASSPASGKYEQYF	TGCGCCAGCAGTCCGGCTAGCGGGAAGTACGAGCAGTACTTC
.	TRBJ2-2	TRBV11-2	.	CASSSLGGRHTGELFF	TGTGCCAGCAGCTCCCTTGGTGGGCGGCACACCGGGGAGCTGTTTTTT
once	TRBJ2-5	TRBV27	TRBD1	CASRPQFETGQETQYF	TGTGCCAGCAGGCCACAATTTGAGACAGGGCAAGAGACCCAGTACTTC
.	TRBJ2-1	TRBV18	TRBD2	CASSPLAGGINEQFF	TGTGCCAGCTCACCACTAGCGGGAGGGATAAATGAGCAGTTCTTC
.	TRBJ2-5	TRBV28	.	CASVPTDIPSQETQYF	TGTGCCAGCGTTCCTACGGACATTCCGTCCCAAGAGACCCAGTACTTC
.	TRBJ2-3	TRBV11-3	TRBD2	CASSLGGSYASDTQYF	TGTGCCAGCAGCTTAGGCGGGAGTTATGCCTCAGATACGCAGTATTTT
once	TRBJ1-1	TRBV13	.	CASSRGGRNTEAFF	TGTGCCAGCAGTCGGGGGGGCCGGAACACTGAAGCTTTCTTT
.	TRBJ2-5	TRBV6-1	.	CASSEAVSRRQETQYF	TGTGCCAGCAGTGAAGCGGTATCTAGGCGACAAGAGACCCAGTACTTC
.	TRBJ2-7	TRBV27	.	CATRTAPGIYEQYF	TGTGCCACCCGAACCGCTCCGGGAATCTACGAGCAGTACTTC
.	TRBJ1-1	TRBV20-1	.	CSVWWLTKAFF	TGCAGTGTTTGGTGGCTCACTAAAGCTTTCTTT
.	TRBJ1-1	TRBV3-1/TRBV3-2	.	CASSLTHKNTEAFF	TGTGCCAGCAGCTTAACTCACAAAAACACTGAAGCTTTCTTT
.	TRBJ1-6	TRBV13	.	CASSFRDTVDSPLHF	TGTGCCAGCAGCTTCCGGGACACGGTTGATTCACCCCTCCACTTT
.	TRBJ1-2	TRBV29-1	.	CSVDETGTVYGYTF	TGCAGCGTAGACGAGACCGGGACTGTCTATGGCTACACCTTC
.	TRBJ2-3	TRBV13	TRBD2	CASSPGLAGYTDTQYF	TGTGCCAGCAGCCCGGGACTAGCGGGGTACACAGATACGCAGTATTTT
.	TRBJ1-2	TRBV19	.	CASSMSLDGYTF	TGTGCCAGTAGTATGTCACTAGATGGCTACACCTTC
.	TRBJ2-1	TRBV19	.	CAILNRVNNEQFF	TGTGCCATTCTCAACAGGGTAAACAATGAGCAGTTCTTC
.	TRBJ2-2	TRBV6-5	TRBD2	CASRQRGGLSGELFF	TGTGCCAGCAGGCAGCGGGGAGGGTTGTCCGGGGAGCTGTTTTTT
.	TRBJ1-5	TRBV6-5	TRBD1	CASSYQTGGGQPQHF	TGTGCCAGCAGTTACCAGACAGGGGGCGGCCAGCCCCAGCATTTT
.	TRBJ1-2	TRBV4-1	TRBD1	CASSQPDRAITYGYTF	TGCGCCAGCAGCCAACCGGACAGGGCGATCACCTATGGCTACACCTTC
.	TRBJ1-6	TRBV7-3	.	CASSPGSGNSPLHF	TGTGCCAGCAGCCCAGGGTCGGGAAATTCACCCCTCCACTTT
.	TRBJ1-1	TRBV27	.	CASSIHLNTEAFF	TGTGCCAGCAGTATCCATTTGAACACTGAAGCTTTCTTT
.	TRBJ2-7	TRBV28	.	CASSFGYGEQYF	TGTGCCAGCAGTTTCGGGTACGGCGAGCAGTACTTC
.	TRBJ2-1	TRBV24-1	TRBD2	CATSDLQSRGRALLDEQFF	TGTGCCACCAGTGATTTGCAATCACGCGGGAGGGCCCTTCTGGATGAGCAGTTCTTC
.	TRBJ2-5	TRBV5-1	.	CASSNGLKETQYF	TGCGCCAGCAGCAATGGACTCAAAGAGACCCAGTACTTC
.	TRBJ1-1	TRBV6-5	.	CASSWETRLLKAFF	TGTGCCAGCAGTTGGGAAACACGCCTTCTCAAAGCTTTCTTT
.	TRBJ2-7	TRBV7-8	.	CASSLGAGHSYEQYF	TGTGCCAGCAGCTTAGGGGCAGGTCATAGCTACGAGCAGTACTTC
once	TRBJ2-7	TRBV3-1/TRBV3-2	.	CASSKGPTSSYEQYF	TGTGCCAGCAGCAAAGGGCCCACTAGTTCCTACGAGCAGTACTTC
.	TRBJ1-2	TRBV30	TRBD1	CAYNRDRGFLHYGYTF	TGTGCCTATAACCGGGACAGGGGCTTCCTTCACTATGGCTACACCTTC
.	TRBJ2-1	TRBV7-9	TRBD2	CASSSSGTTNEQFF	TGTGCCAGCAGCTCCTCCGGGACTACCAATGAGCAGTTCTTC
.	TRBJ2-7	TRBV24-1	.	CATSTDSYEQYF	TGTGCCACCTCAACAGACTCCTACGAGCAGTACTTC
.	TRBJ2-7	TRBV27	TRBD1	CASSRQGWMNEQYF	TGTGCCAGCAGTCGACAGGGGTGGATGAACGAGCAGTACTTC
.	TRBJ2-1	TRBV13	.	CASSLLDSYEQFF	TGTGCCAGCAGCCTCTTGGACAGCTATGAGCAGTTCTTC
once	TRBJ2-2	TRBV3-1/TRBV3-2	.	CASSQGGMNTGELFF	TGTGCCAGCAGCCAAGGCGGGATGAACACCGGGGAGCTGTTTTTT
.	TRBJ2-7	TRBV5-1	TRBD2	CASSGGGGGSSYEQYF	TGCGCCAGCTCCGGCGGGGGCGGGGGGAGCTCCTACGAGCAGTACTTC
.	TRBJ2-5	TRBV5-1	TRBD2	CASSLLLAAQETQYF	TGCGCCAGCAGCTTGTTGCTAGCGGCGCAAGAGACCCAGTACTTC
once	TRBJ1-1	TRBV29-1	.	CSVGTTPMNTEAFF	TGCAGCGTGGGGACGACCCCCATGAACACTGAAGCTTTCTTT
.	TRBJ1-3	TRBV10-3	.	CAIRDGQWNSGNTIYF	TGTGCCATCAGGGACGGCCAATGGAATTCTGGAAACACCATATATTTT
.	TRBJ1-1	TRBV3-1/TRBV3-2	.	CASSQYGHITAFF	TGTGCCAGCAGCCAATATGGACACATTACAGCTTTCTTT
.	TRBJ2-7	TRBV11-2	TRBD2	CASSLGGIYEQYF	TGTGCCAGCAGCTTGGGGGGGATCTACGAGCAGTACTTC
.	TRBJ1-3	TRBV28	.	CASRLDSLSGNTIYF	TGTGCCAGCAGACTGGACAGCCTCTCTGGAAACACCATATATTTT
once	TRBJ2-2	TRBV18	.	CASSPTTRTDQNTGELFF	TGTGCCAGCTCACCAACTACCCGTACCGACCAGAACACCGGGGAGCTGTTTTTT